The present T cell receptor (beta chain) was sequenced within a study of control samples from healthy donors and cancer patients. CDR3 length equals 16 residues. Trimming took 7 bases from V and 0 from J; bases not matched to a gene: 9. CDR1 and CDR2 from the germline V gene are LNHDA and SQIVND (reference sequence). Generated by immunoSEQ multiplex PCR, the TCRdb table keeps only in-frame clones and is missing some. The data hold 150,000 to 200,000 clones, with more than 90% observed a single time. The genes are TRBV19 and TRBJ1-3, with TRBD1 matching over 7 bases. The receptor's source is a man aged 25-45 years in good health. Sequences were obtained from blood. For the CDR3, the DNA is TGTGCCAGTACAACTACAGGGGCCTCCTCTGGAAACACCATATATTTT. Its translation: CASTTTGASSGNTIYF.